This TCR beta chain was captured in a study of OX40 agonist ivuxolimab in advanced cancers. With respect to the entire study: The costimulatory receptor OX40 (CD134) was targeted by ivuxolimab, a fully human IgG2 agonistic monoclonal antibody. Intravenous ivuxolimab was administered to patients every 2 weeks at six dose levels: 0.01, 0.1, 0.3, 1.5, 3 and 10 mg/kg. Of the roughly 50 dose-escalation patients, hepatocellular carcinoma was present in some 19, melanoma in some 15, renal cell carcinoma in 9 and head and neck cancer in 9. In the dose-escalation cohort, 82.7% of patients were male, and the mean age was roughly 60 years, with a range of 23 to 79. Patients were allowed to have had prior anti-PD-1, anti-PD-L1 or anti-CTLA-4 therapy, and approximately 40% of the dose-escalation patients had previously received checkpoint inhibitors. Partial responses were achieved by three dose-escalation patients, of whom one had hepatocellular carcinoma and two had cutaneous melanoma. The purpose of peripheral TCRbeta sequencing was to test whether ivuxolimab changed TCR sequence diversity and led to clonal T-cell expansion. The paper covers the monotherapy dose-escalation part of the phase I ivuxolimab trial, which included N = 52 patients. Beyond this particular receptor, the publication reports: The antigen specificity of the clonally expanded peripheral T cells was not determined. Low levels of normalized T-cell clonal expansion were also shown by some nonresponding patients. At doses from 0.1 to 3.0 mg/kg, clonal expansion was seen in both CD4+ and CD8+ blood T cells between baseline and week 6. Partial responders in the 0.1-3.0 mg/kg groups had among the lowest normalized peripheral clonal expansion, especially among CD8+ T cells. After ivuxolimab, more expanded clones were found on average in CD8+ T cells than in CD4+ T cells.

The CDR3 runs 15 residues from the cysteine to the phenylalanine. Just the 45-base CDR3 DNA is kept, in frame starting at base 1. The germline V gene (reference sequence) supplies CDR1 GTSNPN and CDR2 SVGIG. The junction shows trimming of 2 bases on V and 3 bases on J, plus 14 bases between the germline ends. For sequencing of the TCRbeta CDR3 region, genomic DNA was extracted from the sorted cells. The immunoSEQ Assay was used to sequence the TCRbeta CDR3 regions. The clones in this table, taken by TCRdb from immuneACCESS, are in-frame only. Not every clone is retained; where verified, under half of the shortfall comes from an unresolved V gene, and the cause of the rest is unknown. The sample includes fewer than 100,000 clones, with 86% observed a single time. In total, the top ten clones hold 1.5% to 2.5% of the sample. Details on this clone: Its antigen is still unknown. One base away there is no much larger clone; base qualities are not given.

The trial excluded patients who had a history of autoimmune disease or who were on systemic immunosuppression. Peripheral blood for TCR sequencing was collected from all dose cohorts at baseline, on cycle 4 day 1, and on cycle 7 day 1. Samples came from an open-label, multicenter, first-in-human phase I dose-escalation trial of ivuxolimab. Adults with locally advanced or metastatic melanoma, renal cell, hepatocellular, or head and neck squamous cell carcinoma were enrolled in the trial. Before TCR sequencing, CD4+ and CD8+ T cells were separately sorted from peripheral blood. Here the chain combines TRBV30 and TRBJ2-1; tentative D gene TRBD1, with 6 bases matching. The material was CD4+ or CD8+ T cells sorted from blood, obtained in a trial of the OX40 agonist ivuxolimab. This receptor was identified in an adult with an advanced solid tumor such as melanoma, head and neck, liver or kidney cancer. CDR3 protein: CAWSSNYRVYNEQFF. Here is the DNA: TGTGCCTGGAGTTCTAATTACAGGGTCTACAATGAGCAGTTCTTC. Full variable domain (CDR3 extended with the reference TRBV30 and TRBJ2-1 proteins): SQTIHQWPATLVQPVGSPLSLECTVEGTSNPNLYWYRQAAGRGLQLLFYSVGIGQISSEVPQNLSASRPQDRQFILSSKKLLLSDSGFYLCAWSSNYRVYNEQFFGPGTRLTVL.